This is a list of T cell receptor beta chains from one sample in a study of post-analysis software for immune sequencing data. TCRdb re-analysed the PCR reads in MiXCR, keeping a single row per CDR3 protein. The sample comprises some 890,000 distinct CDR3 sequences, approximately 53% of which are singletons, and 4.6% rests with the top ten. The sequencing input was blood. The receptors shown here come from a girl under 18 with multiple sclerosis. CDR3s leave out the opening cysteine and the closing phenylalanine or tryptophan.

J gene: TRBJ1-6
V gene: TRBV29-1
CDR3 protein: SVGGINSPLH

J gene: TRBJ2-5
V gene: TRBV5-6
CDR3 protein: ASRRRLAYQETQY

J gene: NA
V gene: TRBV5-1
CDR3 protein: ASSLKGTSGLYEQY

J gene: TRBJ2-3
V gene: TRBV5-1
CDR3 protein: ASSLFGLAPDTQY

J gene: TRBJ2-5
V gene: TRBV4-1
CDR3 protein: ASSQEEREGRETQY

J gene: NA
V gene: TRBV7-3
CDR3 protein: ASSGGGTETQY

J gene: TRBJ1-1
V gene: TRBV2
CDR3 protein: ASSGGQGAIGTEAF

J gene: TRBJ2-7
V gene: TRBV20-1
CDR3 protein: SAADSSFSYEQY

J gene: TRBJ2-7
V gene: TRBV18
CDR3 protein: ASSPNLGTYEQY

J gene: TRBJ1-2
V gene: TRBV12-3/TRBV12-4
CDR3 protein: ASSRNTGGYGYT

J gene: TRBJ2-7
V gene: TRBV7-7
CDR3 protein: ASSLPKDSPKSYEQY

J gene: TRBJ2-5
V gene: TRBV6-5
CDR3 protein: ATFPRGAGDQETQY

J gene: TRBJ2-1
V gene: TRBV2
CDR3 protein: ASSENPGAKKDEQF

J gene: TRBJ2-1
V gene: TRBV6-5
CDR3 protein: ASSSQGAYNNEQF

J gene: TRBJ1-2
V gene: TRBV25-1
CDR3 protein: ASRGPGWAYGYT

J gene: TRBJ2-2
V gene: TRBV30
CDR3 protein: AWSTGELF

J gene: NA
V gene: TRBV28
CDR3 protein: ASSPPPGAYEQY

J gene: TRBJ2-7
V gene: TRBV5-1
CDR3 protein: ASSLEGRAVSYEQY

J gene: TRBJ2-3
V gene: TRBV3-1
CDR3 protein: ASSQEWGGGSTDTQY

J gene: TRBJ2-5
V gene: TRBV18
CDR3 protein: ASSPQAGGPSETQY

J gene: TRBJ2-5
V gene: TRBV6-5
CDR3 protein: ASSYSETQY

J gene: TRBJ2-7
V gene: TRBV18
CDR3 protein: ASSPTGGGALGEQY

J gene: TRBJ2-7
V gene: TRBV5-1
CDR3 protein: ASSFASGNLLLEQY

J gene: TRBJ2-7
V gene: TRBV7-9
CDR3 protein: ASSPGGQEQY

J gene: TRBJ2-1
V gene: TRBV5-5
CDR3 protein: ASSSHRAGNEQF

J gene: TRBJ2-3
V gene: TRBV6-6
CDR3 protein: ASSYFGGGGGDTQY

J gene: TRBJ1-2
V gene: TRBV25-1
CDR3 protein: ASSGRGQGDGYT

J gene: TRBJ2-3
V gene: TRBV10-3
CDR3 protein: AIGGADTQY

J gene: TRBJ1-5
V gene: TRBV6-6
CDR3 protein: AGSRIQGASAPQH

J gene: TRBJ2-1
V gene: TRBV12-3/TRBV12-4
CDR3 protein: ASSLGVSGKHNEQF

J gene: TRBJ2-7
V gene: TRBV29-1
CDR3 protein: SVEEIGGRYEQY

J gene: TRBJ2-5
V gene: TRBV5-4
CDR3 protein: ASSHPSRDRDQETQY

J gene: TRBJ2-3
V gene: TRBV7-8
CDR3 protein: ASSLSLAGGDGQY

J gene: TRBJ2-5
V gene: TRBV20-1
CDR3 protein: SAADRVSETQY

J gene: TRBJ2-3
V gene: TRBV7-3
CDR3 protein: ASSFSAQADTQY

J gene: TRBJ2-1
V gene: TRBV6-4
CDR3 protein: ASSASDGAISNEQF

J gene: TRBJ1-1
V gene: TRBV4-1
CDR3 protein: ASSQEQLGTEAF

J gene: TRBJ1-2
V gene: TRBV20-1
CDR3 protein: SATKRDNNYGYT

J gene: TRBJ1-4
V gene: TRBV20-1
CDR3 protein: SAFALANEKLF

J gene: TRBJ2-7
V gene: TRBV11-2
CDR3 protein: ASSLGRGLPPYEQY

J gene: TRBJ2-5
V gene: TRBV6-1
CDR3 protein: ASSHRVWETQY

J gene: TRBJ2-1
V gene: TRBV28
CDR3 protein: ASSISGPSYNEQF

J gene: TRBJ2-3
V gene: TRBV7-2
CDR3 protein: ASSFVTRTDTQY

J gene: TRBJ2-7
V gene: TRBV25-1
CDR3 protein: ASRATATYEQY

J gene: TRBJ2-1
V gene: TRBV12-3/TRBV12-4
CDR3 protein: ASSLAGPGLAGNNEQF

J gene: TRBJ2-3
V gene: TRBV10-3
CDR3 protein: AISGGITDTQY

J gene: TRBJ2-4
V gene: TRBV5-1
CDR3 protein: ASSLGLDLVAKNIQY

J gene: TRBJ2-5
V gene: TRBV3-1
CDR3 protein: ASSQDRGETQY

J gene: TRBJ1-2
V gene: TRBV30
CDR3 protein: ACGSQTVGYT

J gene: TRBJ2-7
V gene: TRBV6-6
CDR3 protein: ASSYGTASYEQY

J gene: TRBJ2-1
V gene: TRBV11-1
CDR3 protein: ASSFLDSYNEQF

J gene: TRBJ2-3
V gene: TRBV15
CDR3 protein: ATSRDLAYTDTQY

J gene: TRBJ2-3
V gene: TRBV2
CDR3 protein: ASSEAPPGTSAILTDTQY

J gene: TRBJ2-7
V gene: TRBV12-3/TRBV12-4
CDR3 protein: ASSWAGGRYEQY

J gene: TRBJ2-7
V gene: TRBV7-2
CDR3 protein: ASSFQRRSYEQY

J gene: TRBJ2-1
V gene: TRBV2
CDR3 protein: ASRWTGGLLNEQF

J gene: TRBJ2-5
V gene: TRBV20-1
CDR3 protein: SARVPPGTTETQY

J gene: TRBJ1-2
V gene: TRBV10-3
CDR3 protein: AISESPPDGYT